These 29 T cell receptor beta chains were sequenced from one sample in a study of T cells in Graves' hyperthyroidism and ophthalmopathy. Amplified TCR beta CDR3 regions came from RNA transcripts. First-round RT-PCR targeting the TCR CDR3 was performed with the HTBI primer set. TCRdb re-derived calls from the multiplex PCR reads in MiXCR, one entry per CDR3 protein. The data contain about 570,000 distinct CDR3 sequences, under 60% of them seen just once; the ten biggest clones take up around 20%. Sequencing was carried out using peripheral blood or thyroid tissue (not recorded which). The receptors stem from an adult woman with Graves' disease, either hyperthyroidism or ophthalmopathy (not recorded which).

This clonotype was detected ten times or more. The chain links TRBV5-1 to TRBJ2-2; TRBD1 is a possible D gene (6 bases). This CDR3 comprises 15 residues. Germline lookup yields CDR1 SGHRS and CDR2 YFSETQ. The V end was cut by 2 bases, the J end by 3 bases, with 11 bases between. The chain's CDR3 is CASSLYGQHTGELFF. Written as DNA, the CDR3 is TGCGCCAGCAGCTTATATGGACAGCACACCGGGGAGCTGTTTTTT.

This clonotype occurred a few times. The chain links TRBV29-1 to TRBJ2-7; D ambiguous. Per the germline V gene, CDR1 is SQVTM and CDR2 is ANQGSEA. With 4 bases removed from V and 4 bases from J, the gap between germline ends came to 8 bases. The CDR3 runs to 11 residues. The CDR3 loop is CSVATAYEQYF. DNA of the CDR3: TGCAGCGTTGCTACAGCGTACGAGCAGTACTTC.

In its sample, this clonotype was seen many times. V and J are TRBV2 and TRBJ1-4; TRBD1 is a possible D gene (5 bases). Between the trimmed V and J ends, which lost 1 base and 8 bases, there was a span of 14 bases. The CDR3 loop spans 15 amino acids. Germline lookup yields CDR1 SNHLY and CDR2 FYNNEI. The CDR3: CASSEEGFPWEKLFF. In DNA form, the CDR3 reads TGTGCCAGCAGTGAAGAGGGGTTTCCTTGGGAAAAACTGTTTTTT.

With respect to this clonotype: One end of the junction is discordant with germline, which a read error may explain. The chain combines TRBV2 with TRBJ1-5; D is unresolved. Germline assignment: CDR1 SNHLY and CDR2 FYNNEI. The CDR3 is 17 amino acids. In DNA form, the CDR3 reads TGTGCCTGCAGTGCTACCTCCGATCCTTATAGCAATCAGCCCCAGCATTTT. It translates to CACSATSDPYSNQPQHF.

A remark on this clonotype: An end of the junction does not agree with germline; a read error may underlie this. The chain recombines TRBV28 with TRBJ1-5, with D tentatively TRBD1 (5 bases). This CDR3 comprises 19 residues. The V gene's germline CDR1 is MDHEN and CDR2 SYDVKM. CDR3 sequence (DNA): TGTGCCAGCAGTTCACCTCTCCGGGACGATCCCTACTGGGATCAGCCCCGGCATTTT. It yields the protein CASSSPLRDDPYWDQPRHF.

In this sample, this clonotype turned up many times. The rearrangement joins TRBV5-1 to TRBJ2-7; D might be TRBD2 (6 bases). Germline V gene data show CDR1 as SGHRS and CDR2 as YFSETQ. The CDR3 contains 15 residues. V gave up 4 bases and J gave up 0 bases, with 14 bases separating them. The DNA of the CDR3 is TGCGCCAGCAGCGCGGGACTCTCCCTCTCCTACGAGCAGTACTTC. This translates into CASSAGLSLSYEQYF.

A word on this clonotype: The junction does not match germline at one end; this may be a read error. The chain is built from TRBV3-1 and TRBJ2-7; TRBD2 might be the D (5 bases). CDR1 is LGHDT, CDR2 YNNKEL, per germline (reference sequence). This CDR3 spans 12 amino acids. The CDR3 DNA follows: TGTGCCAGCAGCCAAGGTTCGTGGGAGCAATACTTC. This sequence encodes CASSQGSWEQYF.

In this sample, this clonotype turned up a few times. This sequence joins TRBV29-1 and TRBJ2-5; the D is unclear. The CDR3 spans 10 residues. The germline gives CDR1 SQVTM, CDR2 ANQGSEA. V was cut by 7 bases and J by 5 bases, with 8 bases left in between. This CDR3 is CSARWETQYF. CDR3 DNA: TGCAGCGCCCGATGGGAGACCCAGTACTTC.

This sequence joins TRBV10-3 and TRBJ1-5; tentative D call: TRBD1 (6 bases). V was clipped by 4 bases and J by 6 bases, with 16 bases between them. Germline loops: CDR1 ENHRY, CDR2 SYGVKD. CDR3 length equals 15 residues. The chain's CDR3 is CAISGEGGASQPQHF. CDR3 nucleotide sequence: TGTGCCATCAGTGGGGAGGGGGGCGCGAGTCAGCCCCAGCATTTT.

The chain uses TRBV29-1 and TRBJ2-1; D is uncertain. The CDR3 sequence is 12 residues long. From germline, CDR1 is SQVTM and CDR2 ANQGSEA. The V and J ends lost 2 bases and 6 bases respectively, with 8 bases between them. CDR3 coding DNA: TGCAGCGTTGAATTTCGAGTCAATGAGCAGTTCTTC. Its translation: CSVEFRVNEQFF.

In this sample, this clonotype turned up many times. This chain links TRBV4-1 with TRBJ1-6; perhaps TRBD1 as D (5 bases). With 1 base removed from V and 8 bases from J, the gap between germline ends came to 12 bases. This CDR3 has 15 amino acids. Germline CDR1 and CDR2: MGHRA and YSYEKL. The chain's CDR3 is CASSQGRDGDSPLHF. DNA of the CDR3: TGCGCCAGCAGCCAAGGCCGGGACGGCGATTCACCCCTCCACTTT.

Ten or more counts support this clonotype. The chain recombines TRBV7-2 with TRBJ2-5; D gene uncertain. The germline V gene has CDR1 SGHTA and CDR2 FQGNSA. V lost 5 bases and J 1 base, leaving 11 bases between the germline ends. The CDR3 loop spans 14 amino acids. CDR3 sequence reads: CASSPMKTQETQYF. CDR3 nucleotides: TGTGCCAGCAGCCCAATGAAGACCCAAGAGACCCAGTACTTC. Combining the CDR3 with reference TRBV7-2 and TRBJ2-5 gives the whole variable domain GAGVSQSPSNKVTEKGKDVELRCDPISGHTALYWYRQSLGQGLEFLIYFQGNSAPDKSGLPSDRFSAERTGGSVSTLTIQRTQQEDSAVYLCASSPMKTQETQYFGPGTRLLVL.

As to this clonotype: The junction departs from the called germline gene at one end, perhaps through a read error. This chain connects TRBV11-2 to TRBJ2-5, with TRBD2 matching 7 bases. Germline V gene data show CDR1 as SGHAT and CDR2 as FQNNGV. The length of the CDR3 is 14 residues. In DNA, the CDR3 is TGTGCCGGCAGCTTGGGGAGGGGTTCCGAGACCCAGTACTTC. It yields the protein CAGSLGRGSETQYF.

The J gene is TRBJ1-5, the V gene TRBV2; D is undetermined. The CDR3 length is 15 residues. Germline V CDR1 and CDR2: SNHLY, FYNNEI. V was cut by 4 bases and J by 13 bases, with 23 bases left in between. CDR3 DNA sequence: TGTGCCAGCAGTGTAGAAGCGGGAGGCTACAATGAGCAGCATTTT. Its translation is CASSVEAGGYNEQHF.

V gene TRBV28 combines with J gene TRBJ1-5; no clear D. Between the trimmed V and J ends, which lost 5 bases and 5 bases, there was a span of 13 bases. The CDR3 is made up of 14 amino acids. Germline-derived CDR1 and CDR2 are MDHEN and SYDVKM. This CDR3 reads CASSNRKRDQPQHF. The DNA for the CDR3 is TGTGCCAGCAGTAACCGAAAGAGGGATCAGCCCCAGCATTTT.

V is TRBV29-1 and J is TRBJ1-2, with 7 bases that match TRBD1. Germline V gives CDR1 SQVTM, CDR2 ANQGSEA. The V gene end was trimmed by 6 bases and the J gene end by 4 bases; junction bases not matched to a gene: 5. The CDR3 length is 12 residues. CDR3 amino acids: CSVPGQSYGYTF. The CDR3 DNA follows: TGCAGCGTCCCGGGACAGTCCTATGGCTACACCTTC.

This clonotype showed up many times. The V and J genes are TRBV12-3 or TRBV12-4 and TRBJ1-1; D is undetermined. Trimming left V 5 bases short and J 1 base short, with 8 bases between. The CDR3 length is 13 residues. The CDR3 DNA follows: TGTGCCAGCAGTCAGTTGGAGAACACTGAAGCTTTCTTT. Its protein product is CASSQLENTEAFF.

This clonotype was recorded many times. V usage is TRBV10-3 and J usage is TRBJ1-5; no clear D gene. This CDR3 region has 13 residues. The germline V gene has CDR1 ENHRY and CDR2 SYGVKD. Trimming took off 10 bases at V and 1 base at J, with 11 bases between the two ends. This chain's CDR3 is CATDADSNQPQHF. CDR3 nucleotide sequence: TGTGCCACCGACGCGGACAGCAATCAGCCCCAGCATTTT.

The table lists this clonotype with many counts. The CDR3 coding sequence is TGCGCCAGCAGCTTGGCGGGACTAGCAGCCGGGGAGCTGTTTTTT. The encoded protein is CASSLAGLAAGELFF. The chain has TRBV5-1 and TRBJ2-2, with 9 bases that match TRBD2. V was pared by 0 bases and J by 6 bases, with 3 bases of the junction left unmatched. The CDR3 contains 15 residues. Germline V gene lookup returns CDR1 SGHRS and CDR2 YFSETQ.

This clonotype was detected ten times or more. The chain recombines TRBV19 with TRBJ2-2; no clear D. Trimming removed 2 bases from V and 7 bases from J, with 5 bases in between. The CDR3 covers 12 residues. Germline V gene data show CDR1 as LNHDA and CDR2 as SQIVND (reference sequence). CDR3 loop: CASSIQYGELFF. Here the CDR3 DNA reads TGTGCCAGTAGTATACAATACGGGGAGCTGTTTTTT.

V is TRBV5-1 and J is TRBJ1-1; 9 bases are a match to TRBD1. Trimming removed 4 bases from V and 6 bases from J; junction bases left unmatched: 13. The CDR3 extends over 16 amino acids. Germline-derived CDR1 and CDR2 are SGHRS and YFSETQ. CDR3 nucleotide sequence: TGCGCCAGCAGCCTCGGGACAGGGAGTAATTACCCTGAAGCTTTCTTT. Translation: CASSLGTGSNYPEAFF.

This clonotype was counted at least ten times. This rearrangement joins TRBV19 to TRBJ1-5; D is possibly TRBD1 (5 bases). This CDR3 has 13 residues. Germline V gene sequence: CDR1 LNHDA, CDR2 SQIVND (reference sequence). V was clipped by 5 bases and J by 3 bases, with 8 bases between them. The CDR3 loop reads CASSRGLNQPQHF. CDR3 DNA: TGTGCCAGTAGTCGGGGCCTCAATCAGCCCCAGCATTTT. Based on the CDR3 plus reference TRBV19 and TRBJ1-5, the full variable domain is DGGITQSPKYLFRKEGQNVTLSCEQNLNHDAMYWYRQDPGQGLRLIYYSQIVNDFQKGDIAEGYSVSREKKESFPLTVTSAQKNPTAFYLCASSRGLNQPQHFGDGTRLSIL.

The CDR3 bases are TGTGCCAGCAGCTTGGGGGTAGCCGGGACCCAGTACTTC. Translated: CASSLGVAGTQYF. The chain links TRBV7-2 to TRBJ2-5; TRBD1 or TRBD2 may be the D gene (5 bases each). There are 13 residues in the CDR3. The germline CDR1 and CDR2 sequences are SGHTA and FQGNSA. Trimming took 3 bases from V and 7 from J, leaving 12 bases between them.

The gene calls are TRBV2 and TRBJ2-2, with 9 bases aligning to TRBD2. J gave up 7 bases and V 9 bases, and 6 bases lay outside the gene matches. CDR1 is SNHLY and CDR2 is FYNNEI in the germline V gene. The CDR3 has 13 amino acids. As DNA, the CDR3 is TGTGCCAGTGCAGCGGGAGGTAACGGGGAGCTGTTTTTT. This encodes CASAAGGNGELFF. Full variable domain (rest looked up from reference TRBV2 and TRBJ2-2): EPEVTQTPSHQVTQMGQEVILRCVPISNHLYFYWYRQILGQKVEFLVSFYNNEISEKSEIFDDQFSVERPDGSNFTLKIRSTKLEDSAMYFCASAAGGNGELFFGEGSRLTVL.

The V and J genes are TRBV11-2 and TRBJ2-2; 8 bases fit TRBD2. After removal of 1 base from V and 0 bases from J, the junction contained 4 bases not matched to a gene. The CDR3 loop spans 17 amino acids. Germline V gene data show CDR1 as SGHAT and CDR2 as FQNNGV. The CDR3 coding sequence is TGTGCCAGCAGCTTAGCGAGCGGGAGAGCGAACACCGGGGAGCTGTTTTTT. Translated: CASSLASGRANTGELFF.

The chain carries TRBV25-1 and TRBJ2-2; TRBD2 matches 9 bases. After removal of 5 bases from V and 0 bases from J, the junction contained 7 bases not matched to a gene. Germline V gene sequence: CDR1 MGHDK, CDR2 SYGVNS. CDR3 length equals 17 residues. DNA for the CDR3: TGTGCCAGCAGTTTGCAAGCGGGAGGACCGAACACCGGGGAGCTGTTTTTT. This translates into CASSLQAGGPNTGELFF.

In its sample, this clonotype was seen many times. This sequence joins TRBV4-1 and TRBJ2-7; D is unclear. Deletions cut 0 bases from V and 3 bases from J, with 9 bases between. CDR3 length equals 14 residues. Germline lookup yields CDR1 MGHRA and CDR2 YSYEKL. CDR3 sequence reads: CASSQDGSGYEQYF. The DNA for the CDR3 is TGCGCCAGCAGCCAAGATGGGTCAGGCTACGAGCAGTACTTC.

This chain uses TRBV9 with TRBJ1-1; D gene ambiguous. Trimming pared 4 bases from V and 2 bases from J, leaving 12 bases between. Germline values: CDR1 SGDLS, CDR2 YYNGEE. This CDR3 is 14 amino acids long. CDR3: CASSRSLINTEAFF. DNA for the CDR3: TGTGCCAGCAGCCGGTCCCTTATCAACACTGAAGCTTTCTTT.

This clonotype was found a few times. V and J are TRBV7-9 and TRBJ1-2; D is unresolved. In germline, CDR1 is SEHNR, CDR2 FQNEAQ (reference sequence). V lost 4 bases to trimming and J lost 14 bases, with 26 bases between them. The CDR3 has 15 residues. The CDR3 DNA is TGTGCCAGCAGCTACGACCGAGTCAGAGATGTACCCCGGACCTTC. This sequence encodes CASSYDRVRDVPRTF.